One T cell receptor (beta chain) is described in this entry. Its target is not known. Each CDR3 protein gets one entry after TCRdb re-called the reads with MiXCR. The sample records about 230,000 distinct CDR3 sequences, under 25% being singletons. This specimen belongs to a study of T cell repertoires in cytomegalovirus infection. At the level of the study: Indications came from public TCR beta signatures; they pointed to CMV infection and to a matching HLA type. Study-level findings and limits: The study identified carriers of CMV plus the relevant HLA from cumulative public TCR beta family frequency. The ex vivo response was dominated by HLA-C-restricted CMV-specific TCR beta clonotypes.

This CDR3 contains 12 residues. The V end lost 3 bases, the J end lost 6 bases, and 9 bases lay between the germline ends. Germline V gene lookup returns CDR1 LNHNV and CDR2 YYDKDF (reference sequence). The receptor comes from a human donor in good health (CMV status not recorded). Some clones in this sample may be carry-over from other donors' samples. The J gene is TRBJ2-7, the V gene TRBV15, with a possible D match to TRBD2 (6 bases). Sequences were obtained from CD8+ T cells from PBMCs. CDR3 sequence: CATSSGGGEQYF. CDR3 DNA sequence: TGTGCCACCAGCAGCGGGGGAGGCGAGCAGTACTTC.